This passage covers 5 T cell receptor beta chains from one sample sequenced in a study of persistence of HIV-infected CD4 T cells. Antigens for these TCRs are unknown. The immunoSEQ assay was version 4, run in survey mode. The assay was immunoSEQ multiplex PCR, and TCRdb's table has in-frame clones only and misses some. The sample lists 43,000 or so clones, 89% occurring once. Nonspecific anti-CD3/anti-CD28 bead stimulation represents the broad CD4+ T cell repertoire. Sorting selected CD4+ T cells upregulating both CD40 ligand and CD69. The starting material was CD4+ T cells sorted from PBMCs after approximately 19-hour stimulation, obtained from a patient who received antiretroviral therapy. The receptors stem from an adult man with HIV who was CMV-seropositive.

This clone has more than one count but fewer than ten. J is TRBJ1-4 and V is TRBV15; 8 nucleotides align to TRBD1. V lost 1 base, J lost 5 bases, and 3 bases stayed unmatched. Looked up from germline, CDR1 is LNHNV and CDR2 is YYDKDF (reference sequence). CDR3 size: 15 residues. The CDR3 spells CATSRGTGTNEKLFF. The DNA of the CDR3 is TGTGCCACCAGCAGAGGGACAGGGACAAATGAAAAACTGTTTTTT.

The chain carries TRBV15 and TRBJ1-1; 8 positions agree with TRBD1. This CDR3 spans 17 amino acids. V lost 5 bases, J lost 0 bases, and 11 bases stayed unmatched. Per the germline V gene, CDR1 is LNHNV and CDR2 is YYDKDF (reference sequence). The CDR3 here is CATSFRTGPTLNTEAFF. The CDR3 DNA sequence: TGTGCCACCAGCTTTCGGACAGGGCCCACCTTGAACACTGAAGCTTTCTTT.

The V and J genes are TRBV7-2 and TRBJ2-5; TRBD1 or TRBD2 may be the D gene (6 bases each). This CDR3 is built from 15 residues. V was shortened by 0 bases and J by 7 bases, with 15 bases between the two germline ends. Germline CDR1 is SGHTA and CDR2 is FQGNSA. The CDR3 DNA reads as TGTGCCAGCAGCTTAGCGACTAGTAGAGGGGGGACCCAGTACTTC. It is translated as CASSLATSRGGTQYF.

This clone was picked up one time. J is TRBJ1-1 and V is TRBV7-2; D perhaps matches TRBD1 (5 bases). The CDR3 is made up of 16 amino acids. Between the trimmed V and J ends, which lost 2 bases and 5 bases, there was a span of 18 bases. Germline CDR1 and CDR2: SGHTA and FQGNSA. The CDR3 region has the DNA TGTGCCAGCAGCTTAAGCACAGGTCGCCTGGGAACTGAAGCTTTCTTT. This codes for CASSLSTGRLGTEAFF. Based on the CDR3 plus reference TRBV7-2 and TRBJ1-1, the full variable domain is GAGVSQSPSNKVTEKGKDVELRCDPISGHTALYWYRQSLGQGLEFLIYFQGNSAPDKSGLPSDRFSAERTGGSVSTLTIQRTQQEDSAVYLCASSLSTGRLGTEAFFGQGTRLTVV.

The chain combines TRBV5-1 with TRBJ2-7, with TRBD1 matching over 7 bases. The CDR3 consists of 14 residues. J gave up 2 bases and V 7 bases, and 9 bases lay outside the gene matches. Germline CDR1 and CDR2: SGHRS and YFSETQ. The CDR3 loop is CASSLQGSPYEQYF. The CDR3 DNA reads as TGCGCCAGCTCACTACAGGGGTCCCCCTACGAGCAGTACTTC.